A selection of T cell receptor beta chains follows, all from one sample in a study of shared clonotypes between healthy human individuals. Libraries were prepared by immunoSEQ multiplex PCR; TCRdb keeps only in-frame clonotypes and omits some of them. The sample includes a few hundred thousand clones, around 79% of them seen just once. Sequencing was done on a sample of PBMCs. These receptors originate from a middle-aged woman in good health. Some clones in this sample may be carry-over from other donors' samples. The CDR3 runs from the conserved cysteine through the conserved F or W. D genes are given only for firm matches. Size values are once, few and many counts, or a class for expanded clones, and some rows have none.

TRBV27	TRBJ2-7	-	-	CASSGALEGLYEQYF	TGTGCCAGCAGTGGGGCATTGGAGGGTTTGTACGAGCAGTACTTC
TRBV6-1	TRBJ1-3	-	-	CASSDSEAGNTIYF	TGTGCCAGCAGCGATTCCGAGGCCGGAAACACCATATATTTT
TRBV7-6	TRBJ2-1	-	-	CASSLEGSRASEQFF	TGTGCCAGCAGCTTAGAGGGGAGCCGCGCGTCTGAGCAGTTCTTC
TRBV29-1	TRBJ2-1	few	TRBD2	CSIGVGLAGLSSYNEQFF	TGCAGCATTGGGGTAGGGCTAGCGGGTCTGAGCTCCTACAATGAGCAGTTCTTC
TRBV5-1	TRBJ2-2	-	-	CASTLGAPTGELFF	TGCGCCAGCACTCTGGGGGCGCCCACCGGGGAGCTGTTTTTT
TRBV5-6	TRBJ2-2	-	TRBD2	CASSQTGLATGELFF	TGTGCCAGCAGCCAAACGGGACTAGCGACCGGGGAGCTGTTTTTT
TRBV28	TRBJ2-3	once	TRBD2	CASSRTSGSTDTQYF	TGTGCCAGCAGTCGGACTAGCGGTAGCACAGATACGCAGTATTTT
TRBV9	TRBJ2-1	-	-	CASSVPPGTEQFF	TGTGCCAGCAGCGTCCCTCCGGGAACTGAGCAGTTCTTC
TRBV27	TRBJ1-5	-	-	CASSLEGPYNQPQHF	TGTGCCAGCAGTTTGGAAGGGCCCTACAATCAGCCCCAGCATTTT
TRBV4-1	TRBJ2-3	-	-	CASSLMLLAFRDTQYF	TGCGCCAGCAGTCTTATGTTACTAGCATTTAGAGATACGCAGTATTTT
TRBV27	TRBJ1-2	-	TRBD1	CASSTGGYGYTF	TGTGCCAGCTCTACAGGGGGTTATGGCTACACCTTC
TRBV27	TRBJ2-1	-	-	CASSAARDLYEQFF	TGTGCCAGCAGTGCAGCCCGGGACTTGTATGAGCAGTTCTTC
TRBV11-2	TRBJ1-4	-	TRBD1	CASSHYRGIKEKLFF	TGTGCCAGCAGCCATTACAGGGGTATTAAAGAAAAACTGTTTTTT
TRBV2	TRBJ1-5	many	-	CASHGGLGNQPQHF	TGTGCCAGCCACGGGGGCCTAGGCAATCAGCCCCAGCATTTT
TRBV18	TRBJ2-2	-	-	CASSPQGSTGELFF	TGTGCCAGCTCACCACAGGGGAGCACCGGGGAGCTGTTTTTT
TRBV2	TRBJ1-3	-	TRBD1	CARMRDRGFGNTIYF	TGTGCCAGAATGCGGGACAGGGGGTTCGGAAACACCATATATTTT
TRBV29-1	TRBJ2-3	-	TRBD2	CSVDLAGPDTQYF	TGCAGCGTTGATCTAGCGGGCCCAGATACGCAGTATTTT
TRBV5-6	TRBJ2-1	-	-	CASSLDRQTYSYNEQFF	TGTGCCAGCAGCTTGGACCGGCAGACCTACTCCTACAATGAGCAGTTCTTC
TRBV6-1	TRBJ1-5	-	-	CASSVVRTAQPQHF	TGTGCCAGCAGTGTCGTTCGGACGGCTCAGCCCCAGCATTTT
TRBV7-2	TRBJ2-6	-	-	CASSWAPLITGANVLTF	TGTGCCAGCAGCTGGGCCCCGCTGATTACTGGGGCCAACGTCCTGACTTTC
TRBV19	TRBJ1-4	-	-	CASSIKSDRIGEKLFF	TGTGCCAGTAGTATAAAGTCGGACAGAATTGGTGAAAAACTGTTTTTT
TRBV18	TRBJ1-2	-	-	CASSPRGSGDNYGYTF	TGTGCCAGCTCACCAAGGGGGTCCGGAGATAACTATGGCTACACCTTC
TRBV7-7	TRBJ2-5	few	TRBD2	CASSPGLAGPFQETQYF	TGTGCCAGCAGCCCGGGACTAGCGGGACCCTTCCAAGAGACCCAGTACTTC
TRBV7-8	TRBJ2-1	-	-	CASSQGGGPNEQFF	TGTGCCAGCAGCCAGGGGGGAGGGCCGAATGAGCAGTTCTTC
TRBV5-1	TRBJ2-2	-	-	CASSGDRSTNTGELFF	TGCGCCAGCAGCGGCGACAGGTCCACGAACACCGGGGAGCTGTTTTTT
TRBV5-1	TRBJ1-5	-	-	CASSSFGGEGQPQHF	TGCGCCAGCAGCTCTTTCGGGGGAGAAGGTCAGCCCCAGCATTTT
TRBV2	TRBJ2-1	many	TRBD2	CAGLAPNEQFF	TGTGCCGGACTAGCCCCCAATGAGCAGTTCTTC
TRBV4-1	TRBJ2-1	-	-	CASSLTEGTNEQFF	TGCGCCAGCAGCCTCACTGAAGGGACAAATGAGCAGTTCTTC